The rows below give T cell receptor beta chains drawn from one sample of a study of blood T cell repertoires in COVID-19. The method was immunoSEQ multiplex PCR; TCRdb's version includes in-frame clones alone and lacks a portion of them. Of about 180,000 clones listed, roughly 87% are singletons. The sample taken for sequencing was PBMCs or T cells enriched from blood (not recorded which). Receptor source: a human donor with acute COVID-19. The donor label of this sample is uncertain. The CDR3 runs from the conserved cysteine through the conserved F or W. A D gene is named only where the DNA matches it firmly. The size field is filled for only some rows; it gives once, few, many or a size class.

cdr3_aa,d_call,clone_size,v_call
CASNPGQGDTGELFF,TRBD1,once,TRBV4-2
CATSSGSGGRETQYF,TRBD2,NA,TRBV15
CAWTYRGRDYGYTF,TRBD1,NA,TRBV30
CASSGDSSRKELFF,TRBD1,NA,TRBV25-1
CASSLGSIRNYGYTF,NA,NA,TRBV7-2
CASSQDPMDRVGYTF,TRBD1,NA,TRBV3-1/TRBV3-2
CASSSYPWERGANKETQYF,TRBD2,NA,TRBV7-7
CASSLKGVVHQNNEQFF,NA,NA,TRBV7-9
CASSSGHLSTGELFF,NA,NA,TRBV5-6
CASSFPGGDTQYF,NA,NA,TRBV7-8
CASSHRQYF,NA,few,TRBV3-1/TRBV3-2
CASSPRQGRETQYF,TRBD1,NA,TRBV3-1/TRBV3-2
CASTLRQGTNSPLHF,TRBD1,NA,TRBV19
CASSLRQGKADNGYTF,TRBD1,NA,TRBV11-3
CASSPGAVGHEQYF,NA,NA,TRBV13
CASSFGGGYEQYF,TRBD2,NA,TRBV12-3/TRBV12-4
CASSQDQDSGGKWEQYF,TRBD2,NA,TRBV4-2
CASSPAGQTSYGYTF,NA,NA,TRBV18
CASRPHRGTNEKLFF,TRBD1,NA,TRBV7-9
CASSQEPGQKSNQPQHF,TRBD1,NA,TRBV4-1
CASSEEGRSTEAFF,NA,NA,TRBV2
CASSLYGRGETQYF,NA,NA,TRBV5-1
CASSPGGFGETQYF,NA,NA,TRBV6-4
CASSERGGPPKNIQYF,NA,NA,TRBV2
CASTPGTSKAYF,NA,NA,TRBV21-1
CASSLDRASYGYTF,NA,NA,TRBV5-1
CSVEVVGGAEQFF,TRBD2,NA,TRBV29-1
CASSYGGALNGEKLFF,NA,NA,TRBV28
CASRPALAGAHGGTGELFF,TRBD2,NA,TRBV7-9